This TCR beta chain was retrieved from a study of post-analysis software for immune sequencing data (dated by TCRdb to the mid-2010s). Context from the whole study: Disease courses on record covered relapsing-remitting, secondary progressive and progressive-relapsing multiple sclerosis, though some patients had no subtype annotation. Patient repertoires were compared against about twelve previously published healthy control repertoires from donors aged about 6 to 27 years. A subset of samples was prepared in parallel using single-end sample barcoding, then pooled and co-amplified after Illumina adapter ligation. Results and caveats for the whole study, not just this receptor: The multiple sclerosis patient group was slightly younger than the control group. Significantly lower normalized Chao1 diversity was found in multiple sclerosis patients than in controls, suggesting substantial peripheral T-cell clonal expansion. Direct clustering with F measure revealed strong co-clustering of samples prepared in the same batch, which led to a batch-effect correction. Significantly higher frequencies in patients than in controls were found for several TRBV segments, including TRBV5-6, TRBV5-1 and TRBV20-1.

To demonstrate the VDJtools post-analysis software, the study profiled TCR beta repertoires from the peripheral blood of 10 to 15 young patients with multiple sclerosis. Multiple sclerosis patients were children and adolescents aged about 6 to 17 years. The library came from PCR. Data came from an Illumina HiSeq 2500. To reduce PCR and sequencing biases, unique molecular identifiers were built into the TCR beta cDNA libraries. Every 1 to 10 million input T cells yielded 500,000 or so cDNA molecules, meaning each molecule approximated one T cell. Patient libraries were prepared and sequenced with the same protocol used for the earlier healthy control dataset. Within a given batch, samples were prepared together, multiplexed and sequenced on the same HiSeq lane. Per the authors' processing: MIGEC was used to process the raw barcoded reads, and molecular identifier groups with only a single read were discarded before consensus assembly and CDR3 extraction. VDJtools was used for post-analysis of the clonotype tables, and diversity was normalized by down-sampling every dataset to the size of the smallest sample. In repertoire overlap clustering, CDR3 amino acid sequences, but not nucleotide sequences, were matched to correct batch-related cross-sample contamination. Through fastp at Q25 and MiXCR, TCRdb rebuilt clones from the public reads, retaining in-frame beta chains. Rows with a matching CDR3 protein are joined into one entry that keeps the most common DNA and genes. The V and J calls come from TCRdb's annotation, not from the publication. The sample table lists approximately 630,000 distinct CDR3 sequences, around 60% of them with a count of one. The ten largest account for 10% to 12% of the sample.

CDR1 and CDR2, per the germline V gene (reference sequence), are DFQATT and SNEGSKA. The CDR3 numbers 15 residues from cysteine through phenylalanine. Of the read, only the CDR3 DNA is kept; its 45 bases are in frame from base 1. The V end loses 1 base and the J end loses 5 bases, and a stretch of 15 bases separates them. Comments on this clonotype: Its antigen target is currently unknown. No much larger clone is present one base from it, and per-base qualities are unavailable.

Recombination joined TRBV20-1 with TRBJ2-1; possibly the D gene is TRBD2, per 6 matching bases. The origin of this receptor is a girl aged 2 to 10 with multiple sclerosis. Input material: blood. CDR3 protein: CSARVAGRLNNEQFF. Here is the DNA: TGCAGTGCTAGAGTGGCGGGAAGACTCAACAATGAGCAGTTCTTC.